Listed below are T cell receptor beta chains from one sample, sequenced in a study of T cell responses to AZD1222 COVID-19 vaccine. Profiled with immunoSEQ multiplex PCR; TCRdb holds only in-frame clones, not every one. The sample lists tens of thousands of clones, roughly 90% occurring once. The sequencing here drew on peripheral blood, taken on day 0 of AZD1222 vaccination. These receptors were taken from an adult in good health. Each CDR3 is given with its conserved first and last residue. The D gene is left open where the match is weak. Clone size is given for some rows only: seen once, a few or many times, or a class if the clone is expanded.

cdr3_nt,cdr3_aa,d_call,j_call,clone_size,v_call
TGTGCCAGCAGTAGAGAGACAGGCGGCCCCCTCGAGCAGTACTTC,CASSRETGGPLEQYF,NA,TRBJ2-7,NA,TRBV6-5
TGTGCCAGCAGCTACGGGGGACAGGGCGACTACGAGCAGTACTTC,CASSYGGQGDYEQYF,TRBD1,TRBJ2-7,NA,TRBV6-5
TGTGCCAGCAGCCATCTCAGACAGGGGTTTAATGAGCAGTTCTTC,CASSHLRQGFNEQFF,TRBD1,TRBJ2-1,NA,TRBV3-1/TRBV3-2
TGCGCCAGCAGCTTGAGGCAGGGGGGAGAGCAGTACTTC,CASSLRQGGEQYF,NA,TRBJ2-7,NA,TRBV5-1
TGTGCCAGCAGCCCCAGGACAGCGGGAAATTCACCCCTCCACTTT,CASSPRTAGNSPLHF,NA,TRBJ1-6,NA,TRBV7-2
TGTGCCAGCAGTTACTCCGTGTGGGATACGCAGTATTTT,CASSYSVWDTQYF,NA,TRBJ2-3,NA,TRBV6-5
TGTGCCAGCTCACCTAACGGAGGACAGGGCGGGTCTGAAAAACTGTTTTTT,CASSPNGGQGGSEKLFF,TRBD1,TRBJ1-4,NA,TRBV18
TGTGCCAGCAGTCTTTCTCGGCTTAGCGGGGAGCTGTTTTTT,CASSLSRLSGELFF,NA,TRBJ2-2,once,TRBV7-2
TGTGCCAGCAGCCACCCCGGACAGGAACCCTATGGCTACACCTTC,CASSHPGQEPYGYTF,TRBD1,TRBJ1-2,once,TRBV11-2
TGCGCCAGCAGCTTTTGGACAGGCCGGGGGTCTGGAAACACCATATATTTT,CASSFWTGRGSGNTIYF,TRBD1,TRBJ1-3,NA,TRBV5-1
TGTGCCAGCAGCTTTGAACTAGCGGGGTTTCAGTACTTC,CASSFELAGFQYF,TRBD2,TRBJ2-4,NA,TRBV7-6
TGTGCCAGCAATGGGGCTAGTAGTGTTACGCAGTATTTT,CASNGASSVTQYF,NA,TRBJ2-3,NA,TRBV5-4
TGTGCCAGCAGCTTAGACCTCCTACTACGAGAGCAGTACTTC,CASSLDLLLREQYF,NA,TRBJ2-7,NA,TRBV7-9
TGTGCCAGCAGTGCTCAGGGTTGGGGCTACACCTTC,CASSAQGWGYTF,NA,TRBJ1-2,once,TRBV27
TGTGCCAGCAGCAACCTCGGGGCAGGGGGCACAGATACGCAGTATTTT,CASSNLGAGGTDTQYF,NA,TRBJ2-3,NA,TRBV27
TGTGCCAGCGCTCTGGCGGGTAACTATGGCTACACCTTC,CASALAGNYGYTF,NA,TRBJ1-2,NA,TRBV12-3/TRBV12-4
TGCAGAACAGGGGGCGGATATGGCTACACCTTC,CRTGGGYGYTF,TRBD1,TRBJ1-2,NA,TRBV20-1
TGTGCCGGTACCGGGACAGCCTCCTACGAGCAGTACTTC,CAGTGTASYEQYF,TRBD1,TRBJ2-7,NA,TRBV2
TGTGCCAGTACCCTATCGGACAGGGGCTTTGGGCAGCCCCAGCATTTT,CASTLSDRGFGQPQHF,TRBD1,TRBJ1-5,NA,TRBV19
TGCGCCAGCAGCCAAGATGGGGGACTAGCGGGTTACGAGCAGTACTTC,CASSQDGGLAGYEQYF,TRBD2,TRBJ2-7,NA,TRBV4-1
TGTGCCAGCTCACCACCGGGCAGGGATCGTGAAAAACTGTTTTTT,CASSPPGRDREKLFF,NA,TRBJ1-4,few,TRBV18
TGCGCCAGCAGCCAGATACGGGAGTGGGGCACAGATACGCAGTATTTT,CASSQIREWGTDTQYF,NA,TRBJ2-3,NA,TRBV4-3
TGTGCCAGCAGCCCTCCAGGAATGTCCGGCTACACCTTC,CASSPPGMSGYTF,NA,TRBJ1-2,NA,TRBV14
TGTGCCAGCAGTTTACTGGGTTACAATGAGCAGTTCTTC,CASSLLGYNEQFF,NA,TRBJ2-1,NA,TRBV27
TGTGCCAGCAGCGTAGACTCCTCCTCCGGAGAGACCCAGTACTTC,CASSVDSSSGETQYF,NA,TRBJ2-5,NA,TRBV9
TGTGCCACCAGTGAACCCGGACAGCTTAACACTGAAGCTTTCTTT,CATSEPGQLNTEAFF,NA,TRBJ1-1,NA,TRBV24-1
TGTGCCAGCAGCTTTAACGGGTACACAGATACGCAGTATTTT,CASSFNGYTDTQYF,NA,TRBJ2-3,few,TRBV7-3
TGCGCCAGCAGCGTGAGGGGTGAAAAACTGTTTTTT,CASSVRGEKLFF,NA,TRBJ1-4,NA,TRBV5-1
TGTGCCAGCAGCTTAGACGGCAGGACGAACACCGGGGAGCTGTTTTTT,CASSLDGRTNTGELFF,NA,TRBJ2-2,NA,TRBV7-2
TGTGCCAGCAGCCAAGATCGGCCTAGCGGGGGGCCCGAGCAGTTCTTC,CASSQDRPSGGPEQFF,TRBD2,TRBJ2-1,NA,TRBV14
TGTGCCACCAGTGCCGCCGACAGGGGTTCCTACAATGAGCAGTTCTTC,CATSAADRGSYNEQFF,TRBD1,TRBJ2-1,NA,TRBV24-1
TGTGCCAGCACGTCCGAACTCGGCTACGAGCAGTACTTC,CASTSELGYEQYF,NA,TRBJ2-7,NA,TRBV7-2
TGTGCCAGCAGCTTGAGGTGGGGGCAGGGGAGCCAGCCCCAGCATTTT,CASSLRWGQGSQPQHF,NA,TRBJ1-5,few,TRBV5-8
TGTGCCAGCAGCCCGAAAGGTTTTAGCAATCAGCCCCAGCATTTT,CASSPKGFSNQPQHF,NA,TRBJ1-5,NA,TRBV4-2
TGTGCCACCAGTGATGGCCGGAATGAGCAGTTCTTC,CATSDGRNEQFF,NA,TRBJ2-1,NA,TRBV24-1
TGTGCCAGCAGCTTAAAACAGGGTTTGGGTCAGCCCCAGCATTTT,CASSLKQGLGQPQHF,NA,TRBJ1-5,NA,TRBV5-8
TGTGCCAGCAGCGTGGGAAGGGGGGCAACTAATGAAAAACTGTTTTTT,CASSVGRGATNEKLFF,NA,TRBJ1-4,NA,TRBV9
TGTGCCAGCAGCTTAAAGGAGGGTACCGAGCAGTACTTC,CASSLKEGTEQYF,NA,TRBJ2-7,NA,TRBV7-3
TGTGCCAGCAGCTTGACAATTAGCGGGGACAATGAGCAGTTCTTC,CASSLTISGDNEQFF,TRBD2,TRBJ2-1,NA,TRBV7-6
TGTGCCAGCAGCTTGACTAGCGGGGGGGGCACAGATACGCAGTATTTT,CASSLTSGGGTDTQYF,TRBD2,TRBJ2-3,NA,TRBV7-3
TGTGCCAGCAGGCCTCCAGGGGCGCACCTCTATGGCTACACCTTC,CASRPPGAHLYGYTF,NA,TRBJ1-2,NA,TRBV6-2/TRBV6-3
TGTGCCAGTATCGGGACTGAAGCTTTCTTT,CASIGTEAFF,NA,TRBJ1-1,NA,TRBV19
TGTGCCAGCAGTGACTCGCCGGACAGTAATAGCTATGGCTACACCTTC,CASSDSPDSNSYGYTF,NA,TRBJ1-2,NA,TRBV6-4
TGTGCCAGCAGTTGGGGAAGGGGCTACGAGCAGTACTTC,CASSWGRGYEQYF,NA,TRBJ2-7,NA,TRBV27
TGTGCCAGCAGCGGAGGACTAGCGGGGGGTCCGGACACAGATACGCAGTATTTT,CASSGGLAGGPDTDTQYF,TRBD2,TRBJ2-3,NA,TRBV5-4
TGTGCCAGCAGTCTGATTCGCCGCCCGGGACAGGGAGCTGGAAACACCATATATTTT,CASSLIRRPGQGAGNTIYF,TRBD1,TRBJ1-3,NA,TRBV2
TGTGCCAGCAGTCAAGGGACAGCAAAAGTCAATGAGCAGTTCTTC,CASSQGTAKVNEQFF,TRBD1,TRBJ2-1,NA,TRBV5-8
TGTGCCAGCAGTGACTCCATGGGGGGGCCTGGCACCGGGGAGCTGTTTTTT,CASSDSMGGPGTGELFF,NA,TRBJ2-2,few,TRBV6-4
TGTGCTAGTGGTTTGGTAGGTGAGGACGGGGCCTACGAGCAGTACTTC,CASGLVGEDGAYEQYF,NA,TRBJ2-7,once,TRBV12-5
TGTGCCAGCAGCCTCGTCAGGGTTGGAGATACGCAGTATTTT,CASSLVRVGDTQYF,NA,TRBJ2-3,NA,TRBV7-2
TGTGCCAGCAGTGAAATCCACCTGACTGAAGCTTTCTTT,CASSEIHLTEAFF,NA,TRBJ1-1,once,TRBV2
TGCGCCAGCAGCTCGGGCCTCTACATCTACGAGCAGTACTTC,CASSSGLYIYEQYF,NA,TRBJ2-7,NA,TRBV5-1
TGTGCCAGCAGTTTAACAGGGGTTAACGGGGAGACCCAGTACTTC,CASSLTGVNGETQYF,TRBD1,TRBJ2-5,NA,TRBV6-5
TGTGCCAGCGGTCGGAGGAGTGCAGATACGCAGTATTTT,CASGRRSADTQYF,NA,TRBJ2-3,NA,TRBV12-3/TRBV12-4
TGCGCCAGCAGCCTCGAGGGGCGAGCTAACTATGGCTACACCTTC,CASSLEGRANYGYTF,NA,TRBJ1-2,few,TRBV4-3
TGTGCCAGCACCAACTATGGCTACACCTTC,CASTNYGYTF,NA,TRBJ1-2,NA,TRBV21-1
TGTGCCAGTAGTATAGAGACAGGGAGCACCGGGGAGCTGTTTTTT,CASSIETGSTGELFF,TRBD1,TRBJ2-2,NA,TRBV19
TGTGCCAGCAGCCCCCGAGCGTCCGAGCGCGGCGAGCAGTACTTC,CASSPRASERGEQYF,NA,TRBJ2-7,once,TRBV9
TGTGCCAGCAGCCAAGACCCACCCCCCAGGGTCAAAAACATTCAGTACTTC,CASSQDPPPRVKNIQYF,NA,TRBJ2-4,NA,TRBV3-1/TRBV3-2